The T cell receptor beta chain described here comes from a study of blood T cell repertoires in COVID-19. Study-level information: Acute and convalescent COVID-19 specimens originated in the United States, Italy and Spain.

This CDR3 is 13 amino acids long. J was trimmed by 7 bases and V by 4 bases; bases with no gene match: 6. From germline, CDR1 is LGHNT and CDR2 FRNRAP. Source study methods: Reference gene primers were amplified, and this amplification served to estimate nucleated cell counts. Using immunoSEQ multiplex PCR, the repertoire was profiled, and TCRdb retains in-frame clones only, with some absent. V and J calls and clone size are given by that table; D and trimming were obtained from the DNA. The data show roughly 97,000 clones, 84% seen once. The chain carries TRBV12-5 and TRBJ2-7; TRBD1 matches at 8 bases. Source material: peripheral blood. This TCR derives from a man aged 55-75 years with acute or convalescent COVID-19. CDR3 nucleotide sequence: TGTGCTAGTGGTTCATGGACAGGGACAGAGCAGTACGTC. Protein sequence: CASGSWTGTEQYV.